This T cell receptor (beta chain) was sequenced in a study of control samples from healthy donors and cancer patients. The method was immunoSEQ multiplex PCR; TCRdb's version includes in-frame clones alone and lacks a portion of them. The profile shows 84,000 or so clones, 91% of them singletons. The CDR3 loop spans 14 amino acids. Per germline, CDR1 SNHLY and CDR2 FYNNEI. Trimming removed 6 bases at V and 3 bases at J, with 14 bases between. V usage is TRBV2 and J usage is TRBJ1-1, with D perhaps TRBD1 (6 bases). The TCR sequence derives from a man aged 50-60 years in good health. Material: blood. The CDR3 region has the DNA TGTGCCAGCAGAGTTGACAGGTCCTACACTGAAGCTTTCTTT. It encodes CASRVDRSYTEAFF.